The rows below give T cell receptor beta chains drawn from one sample of a study of T cells after yellow fever vaccination. TCRdb re-called the 5' RACE reads through MiXCR, storing one row per CDR3 protein. The sample has roughly 150,000 distinct CDR3 sequences, 6.5% to 8.5% seen once. The specimen comprised CD4+ T cells sorted from PBMCs, sampled 5 days after the first yellow fever vaccination. Receptors originate from a man aged 18 to 29 who received the YFV17D yellow fever vaccine. Both conserved end residues are part of each CDR3. D genes are given only for firm matches. Some rows have no size entry. The others give once, few or many, or a class for an expanded clone.

d_call: NA; j_call: TRBJ1-3; clone_size: few; v_call: TRBV6-5; cdr3_aa: CASFSSGNTIYF; cdr3_nt: TGTGCCAGTTTCAGCTCTGGAAACACCATATATTTT
d_call: NA; j_call: TRBJ1-5; clone_size: many; v_call: TRBV5-1; cdr3_aa: CASSLGTDSNQPQHF; cdr3_nt: TGCGCCAGCAGCTTGGGGACAGATAGCAATCAGCCCCAGCATTTT
d_call: NA; j_call: TRBJ1-1; clone_size: many; v_call: TRBV18; cdr3_aa: CASSRTGMGNTEAFF; cdr3_nt: TGTGCCAGCTCACGTACCGGGATGGGGAACACTGAAGCTTTCTTT
d_call: NA; j_call: TRBJ2-2; clone_size: many; v_call: TRBV19; cdr3_aa: CASRGQSGTGELFF; cdr3_nt: TGTGCCAGCAGAGGACAGTCCGGCACCGGGGAGCTGTTTTTT
d_call: TRBD1; j_call: TRBJ1-1; clone_size: many; v_call: TRBV5-1; cdr3_aa: CASSLASGGAGGTEAFF; cdr3_nt: TGCGCCAGCAGCTTGGCCTCGGGGGGGGCAGGGGGCACTGAAGCTTTCTTT
d_call: NA; j_call: TRBJ2-4; clone_size: many; v_call: TRBV28; cdr3_aa: CASSPDRENIQYF; cdr3_nt: TGTGCCAGCAGCCCGGACCGCGAAAACATTCAGTACTTC
d_call: TRBD2; j_call: TRBJ2-7; clone_size: many; v_call: TRBV4-1; cdr3_aa: CASSQDASGASYEQYF; cdr3_nt: TGCGCCAGCAGCCAAGATGCTAGCGGGGCCTCCTACGAGCAGTACTTC
d_call: TRBD1; j_call: TRBJ2-5; clone_size: few; v_call: TRBV4-2; cdr3_aa: CASSLGTGGRETQYF; cdr3_nt: TGTGCCAGCAGCCTTGGGACAGGGGGACGGGAGACCCAGTACTTC
d_call: TRBD1; j_call: TRBJ1-1; clone_size: many; v_call: TRBV20-1; cdr3_aa: CSASRMGTGLGTEAFF; cdr3_nt: TGCAGTGCTAGTAGAATGGGGACAGGCCTCGGGACTGAAGCTTTCTTT
d_call: NA; j_call: TRBJ1-1; clone_size: many; v_call: TRBV6-5; cdr3_aa: CASSYGGQKNTEAFF; cdr3_nt: TGTGCCAGCAGTTATGGGGGGCAGAAGAACACTGAAGCTTTCTTT
d_call: NA; j_call: TRBJ1-2; clone_size: NA; v_call: TRBV2; cdr3_aa: CASRGLYGYTF; cdr3_nt: TGTGCCAGCAGGGGACTCTATGGCTACACCTTC
d_call: NA; j_call: TRBJ2-3; clone_size: many; v_call: TRBV11-2; cdr3_aa: CASSSGQQTDTQYF; cdr3_nt: TGTGCCAGCAGCTCTGGACAGCAGACAGATACGCAGTATTTT
d_call: NA; j_call: TRBJ1-3; clone_size: NA; v_call: TRBV27; cdr3_aa: CASSSRHPRSGNTIYF; cdr3_nt: TGTGCCAGCAGTTCCCGACATCCCCGGTCTGGAAACACCATATATTTT
d_call: NA; j_call: TRBJ1-1; clone_size: many; v_call: TRBV15; cdr3_aa: CATSRDRIGNTEAFF; cdr3_nt: TGTGCCACCAGCAGAGATCGTATTGGGAACACTGAAGCTTTCTTT
d_call: NA; j_call: TRBJ1-2; clone_size: many; v_call: TRBV6-2/TRBV6-3; cdr3_aa: CASSFGIYGYTF; cdr3_nt: TGTGCCAGCAGTTTTGGCATCTATGGCTACACCTTC
d_call: NA; j_call: TRBJ1-2; clone_size: NA; v_call: TRBV7-8; cdr3_aa: CASSLQGNYYGYTF; cdr3_nt: TGTGCCAGCAGCTTGCAGGGGAACTACTATGGCTACACCTTC
d_call: TRBD1; j_call: TRBJ2-3; clone_size: NA; v_call: TRBV6-5; cdr3_aa: CASREEGTGSPDTQYF; cdr3_nt: TGTGCCAGCAGGGAGGAAGGGACAGGGAGTCCAGATACGCAGTATTTT
d_call: NA; j_call: TRBJ2-2; clone_size: many; v_call: TRBV6-5; cdr3_aa: CASRRDNTNTGELFF; cdr3_nt: TGTGCCAGCAGGAGGGACAATACTAACACCGGGGAGCTGTTTTTT
d_call: NA; j_call: TRBJ2-1; clone_size: NA; v_call: TRBV3-1; cdr3_aa: CASCQSGTTYNEQFF; cdr3_nt: TGTGCCAGCTGCCAATCAGGGACGACGTACAATGAGCAGTTCTTC
d_call: TRBD2; j_call: TRBJ2-5; clone_size: few; v_call: TRBV5-1; cdr3_aa: CASSTGTSGYQETQYF; cdr3_nt: TGCGCCAGCAGCACTGGGACTAGCGGGTACCAAGAGACCCAGTACTTC
d_call: NA; j_call: TRBJ2-5; clone_size: many; v_call: TRBV20-1; cdr3_aa: CSATTGQETQYF; cdr3_nt: TGCAGTGCCACAACAGGGCAAGAGACCCAGTACTTC
d_call: NA; j_call: TRBJ1-2; clone_size: NA; v_call: TRBV7-2; cdr3_aa: CASSLVTLDYGYTF; cdr3_nt: TGTGCCAGCAGCTTAGTCACCTTAGACTATGGCTACACCTTC
d_call: TRBD1; j_call: TRBJ1-1; clone_size: NA; v_call: TRBV27; cdr3_aa: CASSPTNRGDSEAFF; cdr3_nt: TGTGCCAGCAGTCCCACCAACAGGGGTGATTCTGAAGCTTTCTTT
d_call: TRBD2; j_call: TRBJ2-2; clone_size: few; v_call: TRBV6-1; cdr3_aa: CASSITSGGGNTGELFF; cdr3_nt: TGTGCCAGCAGTATCACCTCTGGCGGGGGGAACACCGGGGAGCTGTTTTTT
d_call: NA; j_call: TRBJ2-5; clone_size: many; v_call: TRBV4-2; cdr3_aa: CASSQYREVETQYF; cdr3_nt: TGTGCCAGCAGCCAATACAGGGAGGTAGAGACCCAGTACTTC
d_call: NA; j_call: TRBJ2-2; clone_size: many; v_call: TRBV12-3/TRBV12-4; cdr3_aa: CASIITGTTNTGELFF; cdr3_nt: TGTGCCAGCATCATCACCGGGACAACGAACACCGGGGAGCTGTTTTTT
d_call: NA; j_call: TRBJ2-4; clone_size: many; v_call: TRBV5-1; cdr3_aa: CASSTQTGLAKNIQYF; cdr3_nt: TGCGCCAGCAGCACTCAGACAGGTTTAGCCAAAAACATTCAGTACTTC
d_call: TRBD1; j_call: TRBJ1-4; clone_size: many; v_call: TRBV4-1; cdr3_aa: CASSQGQGEKLFF; cdr3_nt: TGCGCCAGCAGCCAAGGACAGGGGGAAAAACTGTTTTTT
d_call: NA; j_call: TRBJ2-1; clone_size: many; v_call: TRBV20-1; cdr3_aa: CSARDPSTTYNEQFF; cdr3_nt: TGCAGTGCTAGAGATCCTAGCACCACCTACAATGAGCAGTTCTTC
d_call: TRBD1; j_call: TRBJ1-1; clone_size: many; v_call: TRBV7-9; cdr3_aa: CASSFQGADTEAFF; cdr3_nt: TGTGCCAGCAGCTTTCAGGGGGCGGACACTGAAGCTTTCTTT